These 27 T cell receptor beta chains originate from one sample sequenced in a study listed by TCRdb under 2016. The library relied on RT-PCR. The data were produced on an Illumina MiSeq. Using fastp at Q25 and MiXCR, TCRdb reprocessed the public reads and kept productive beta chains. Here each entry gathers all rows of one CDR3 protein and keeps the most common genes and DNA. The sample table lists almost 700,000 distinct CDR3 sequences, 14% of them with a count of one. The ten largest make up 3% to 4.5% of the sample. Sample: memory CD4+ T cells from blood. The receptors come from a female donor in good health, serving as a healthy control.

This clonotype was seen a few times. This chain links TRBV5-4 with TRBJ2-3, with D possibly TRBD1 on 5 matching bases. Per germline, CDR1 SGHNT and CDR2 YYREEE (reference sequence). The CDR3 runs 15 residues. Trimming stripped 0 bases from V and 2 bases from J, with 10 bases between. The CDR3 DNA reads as TGTGCCAGCAGCTTGGGACAGTACGACACAGATACGCAGTATTTT. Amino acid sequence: CASSLGQYDTDTQYF.

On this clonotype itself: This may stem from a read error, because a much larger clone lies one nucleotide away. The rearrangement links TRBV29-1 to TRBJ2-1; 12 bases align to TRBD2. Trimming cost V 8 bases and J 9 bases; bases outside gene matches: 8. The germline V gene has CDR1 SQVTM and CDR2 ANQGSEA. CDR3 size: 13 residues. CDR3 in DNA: TGCAGCATTCGGACTAGCGGGGTTAGTGAGCAGTTCTTC. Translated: CSIRTSGVSEQFF.

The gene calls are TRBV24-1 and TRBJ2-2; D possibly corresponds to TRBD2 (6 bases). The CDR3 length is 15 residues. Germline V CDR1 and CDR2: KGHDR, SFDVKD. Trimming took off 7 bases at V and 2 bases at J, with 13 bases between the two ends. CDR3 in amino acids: CATRAQAGNTGELFF. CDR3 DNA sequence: TGTGCCACCAGGGCGCAAGCGGGTAACACCGGGGAGCTGTTTTTT.

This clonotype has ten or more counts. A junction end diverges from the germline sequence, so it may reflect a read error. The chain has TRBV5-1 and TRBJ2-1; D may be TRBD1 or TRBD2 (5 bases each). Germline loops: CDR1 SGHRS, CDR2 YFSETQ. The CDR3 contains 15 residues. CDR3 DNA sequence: TGTGCCAGCAGCCCAACTTCCGGGGCATACAATGAGCAGTTCTTC. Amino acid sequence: CASSPTSGAYNEQFF. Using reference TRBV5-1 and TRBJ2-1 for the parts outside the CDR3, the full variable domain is KAGVTQTPRYLIKTRGQQVTLSCSPISGHRSVSWYQQTPGQGLQFLFEYFSETQRNKGNFPGRFSGRQFSNSRSEMNVSTLELGDSALYLCASSPTSGAYNEQFFGPGTRLTVL.

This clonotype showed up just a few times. The CDR3 nucleotides are TGTGCCAGCAGTTTAAAGCAAACTGAGCAGTTCTTC. It specifies CASSLKQTEQFF. The chain has TRBV12-3 or TRBV12-4 and TRBJ2-1; unclear D gene. V lost 2 bases, J lost 9 bases, and 8 bases lay in between. This CDR3 has 12 amino acids.

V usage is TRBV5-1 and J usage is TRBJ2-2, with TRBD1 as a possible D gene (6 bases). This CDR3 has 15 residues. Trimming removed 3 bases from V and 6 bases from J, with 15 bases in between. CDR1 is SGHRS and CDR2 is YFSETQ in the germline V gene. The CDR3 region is CASSWAGDNPGELFF. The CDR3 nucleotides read TGCGCCAGCAGCTGGGCAGGGGATAACCCCGGGGAGCTGTTTTTT.

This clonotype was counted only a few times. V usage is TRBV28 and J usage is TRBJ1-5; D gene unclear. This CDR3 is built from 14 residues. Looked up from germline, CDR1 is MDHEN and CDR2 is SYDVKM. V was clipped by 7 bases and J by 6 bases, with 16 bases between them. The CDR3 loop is CASKLSQGVQPQHF. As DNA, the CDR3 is TGTGCCAGCAAATTAAGTCAAGGTGTTCAGCCCCAGCATTTT. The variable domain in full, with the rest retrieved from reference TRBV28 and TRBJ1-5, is DVKVTQSSRYLVKRTGEKVFLECVQDMDHENMFWYRQDPGLGLRLIYFSYDVKMKEKGDIPEGYSVSREKKERFSLILESASTNQTSMYLCASKLSQGVQPQHFGDGTRLSIL.

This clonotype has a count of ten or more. CDR3 in DNA: TGCAGCGTAACGGCGGTCTCCTACGAGCAGTACTTC. Its protein product is CSVTAVSYEQYF. J is TRBJ2-7 and V is TRBV29-1; the D is unclear. From germline, CDR1 is SQVTM and CDR2 ANQGSEA. The CDR3 has 12 amino acids. V was clipped by 6 bases and J by 0 bases, with 9 bases between them.

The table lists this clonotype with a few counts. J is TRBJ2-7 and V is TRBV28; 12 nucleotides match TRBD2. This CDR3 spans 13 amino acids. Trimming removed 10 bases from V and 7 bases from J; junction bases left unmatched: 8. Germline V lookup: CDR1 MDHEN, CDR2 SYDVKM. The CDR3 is CATRTSGIVEQYF. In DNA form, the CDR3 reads TGTGCCACAAGGACTAGCGGGATCGTGGAGCAGTACTTC. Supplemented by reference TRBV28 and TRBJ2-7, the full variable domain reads DVKVTQSSRYLVKRTGEKVFLECVQDMDHENMFWYRQDPGLGLRLIYFSYDVKMKEKGDIPEGYSVSREKKERFSLILESASTNQTSMYLCATRTSGIVEQYFGPGTRLTVT.

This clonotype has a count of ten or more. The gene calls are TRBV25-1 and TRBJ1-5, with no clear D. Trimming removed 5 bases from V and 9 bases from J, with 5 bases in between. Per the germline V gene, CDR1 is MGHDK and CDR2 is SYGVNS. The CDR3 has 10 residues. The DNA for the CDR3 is TGTGCCAGCAGTCCACCGCCCCAGCATTTT. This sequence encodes CASSPPPQHF.

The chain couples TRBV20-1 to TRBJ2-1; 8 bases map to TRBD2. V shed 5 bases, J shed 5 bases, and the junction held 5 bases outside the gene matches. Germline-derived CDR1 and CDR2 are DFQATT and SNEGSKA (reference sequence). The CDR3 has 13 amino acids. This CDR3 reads CSAAPGGDNEQFF. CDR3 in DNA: TGCAGTGCTGCCCCGGGAGGGGACAATGAGCAGTTCTTC.

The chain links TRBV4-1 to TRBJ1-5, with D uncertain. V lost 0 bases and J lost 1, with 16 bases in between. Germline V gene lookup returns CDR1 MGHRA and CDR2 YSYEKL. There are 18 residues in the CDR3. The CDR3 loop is CASSQDLIVRRSNQPQHF. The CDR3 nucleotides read TGCGCCAGCAGCCAAGATCTAATCGTCCGGCGGAGCAATCAGCCCCAGCATTTT.

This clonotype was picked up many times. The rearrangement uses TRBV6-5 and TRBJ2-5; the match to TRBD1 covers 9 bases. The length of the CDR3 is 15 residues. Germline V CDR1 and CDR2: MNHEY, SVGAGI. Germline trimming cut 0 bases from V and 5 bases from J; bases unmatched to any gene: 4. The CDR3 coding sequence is TGTGCCAGCAGTTACTCGCACAGGGGGCGGGAGACCCAGTACTTC. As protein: CASSYSHRGRETQYF.

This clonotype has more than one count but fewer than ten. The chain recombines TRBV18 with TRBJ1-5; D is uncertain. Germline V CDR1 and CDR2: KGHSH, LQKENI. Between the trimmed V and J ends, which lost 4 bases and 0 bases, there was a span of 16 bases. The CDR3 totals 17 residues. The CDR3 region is CASSLKASGNSNQPQHF. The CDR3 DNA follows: TGTGCCAGCTCACTGAAGGCGTCAGGAAATAGCAATCAGCCCCAGCATTTT.

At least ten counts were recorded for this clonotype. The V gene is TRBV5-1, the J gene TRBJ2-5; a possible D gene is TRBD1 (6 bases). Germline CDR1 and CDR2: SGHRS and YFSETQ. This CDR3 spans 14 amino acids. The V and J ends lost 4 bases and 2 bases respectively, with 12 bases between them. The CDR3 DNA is TGCGCCAGCAGCCTAAGGGACAAGCAAGAGACCCAGTACTTC. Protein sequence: CASSLRDKQETQYF.

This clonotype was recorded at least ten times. The CDR3 DNA reads TGCGCCAGCAGCCAAGATCGGACAGAGCTAGCCAAAAACATTCAGTACTTC. This gives the protein CASSQDRTELAKNIQYF. The chain uses TRBV4-3 and TRBJ2-4, with D perhaps matching TRBD1 (6 bases). The CDR3 covers 17 residues. The V end lost 0 bases, the J end lost 0 bases, and 12 bases lay between the germline ends. CDR1 is LGHNA, CDR2 YSLEER, per germline.

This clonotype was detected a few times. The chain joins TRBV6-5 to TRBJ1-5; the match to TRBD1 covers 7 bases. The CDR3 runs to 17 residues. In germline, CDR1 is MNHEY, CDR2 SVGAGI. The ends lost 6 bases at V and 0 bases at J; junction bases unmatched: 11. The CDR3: CASSPQGRGFSNQPQHF. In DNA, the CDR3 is TGTGCCAGCAGCCCCCAAGGCAGGGGGTTTAGCAATCAGCCCCAGCATTTT.

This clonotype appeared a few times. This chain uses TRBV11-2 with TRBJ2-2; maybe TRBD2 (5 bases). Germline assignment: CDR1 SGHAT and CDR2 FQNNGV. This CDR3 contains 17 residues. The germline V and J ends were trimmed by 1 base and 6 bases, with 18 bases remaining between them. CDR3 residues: CASSLALVSQRAGELFF. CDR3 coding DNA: TGTGCCAGCAGCTTAGCATTGGTTAGCCAGAGGGCCGGGGAGCTGTTTTTT. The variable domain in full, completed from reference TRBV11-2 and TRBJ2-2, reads EAGVAQSPRYKIIEKRQSVAFWCNPISGHATLYWYQQILGQGPKLLIQFQNNGVVDDSQLPKDRFSAERLKGVDSTLKIQPAKLEDSAVYLCASSLALVSQRAGELFFGEGSRLTVL.

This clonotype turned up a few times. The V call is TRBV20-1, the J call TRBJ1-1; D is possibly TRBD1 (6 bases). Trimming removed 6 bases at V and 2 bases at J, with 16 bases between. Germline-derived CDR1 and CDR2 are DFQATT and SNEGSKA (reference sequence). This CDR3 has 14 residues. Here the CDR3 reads CSAPSTGLNTEAFF. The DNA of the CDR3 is TGCAGTGCCCCCTCGACAGGACTCAACACTGAAGCTTTCTTT.

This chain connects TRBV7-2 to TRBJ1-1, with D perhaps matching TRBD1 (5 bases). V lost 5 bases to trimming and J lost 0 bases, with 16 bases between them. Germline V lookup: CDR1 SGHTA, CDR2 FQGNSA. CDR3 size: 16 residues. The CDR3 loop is CASSPRSTGLNTEAFF. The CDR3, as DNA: TGTGCCAGCAGCCCCCGATCCACAGGACTGAACACTGAAGCTTTCTTT. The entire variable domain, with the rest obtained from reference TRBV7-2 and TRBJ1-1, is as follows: GAGVSQSPSNKVTEKGKDVELRCDPISGHTALYWYRQSLGQGLEFLIYFQGNSAPDKSGLPSDRFSAERTGGSVSTLTIQRTQQEDSAVYLCASSPRSTGLNTEAFFGQGTRLTVV.

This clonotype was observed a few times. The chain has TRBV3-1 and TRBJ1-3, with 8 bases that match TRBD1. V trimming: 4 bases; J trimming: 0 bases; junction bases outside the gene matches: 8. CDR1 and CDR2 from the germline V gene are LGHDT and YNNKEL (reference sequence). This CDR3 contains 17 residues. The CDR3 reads CASSLGTGPLSGNTIYF. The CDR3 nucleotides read TGTGCCAGCAGCCTAGGGACAGGACCGCTCTCTGGAAACACCATATATTTT.

The CDR3 is CSASGSGSGVYEQYF. In DNA, the CDR3 is TGCAGTGCTAGTGGTTCGGGGAGCGGGGTGTACGAGCAGTACTTC. The chain employs TRBV20-1 and TRBJ2-7, with 7 bases that match TRBD2. Trimming at V came to 3 bases and at J to 4 bases, leaving 12 bases not matched to a gene. From germline, CDR1 is DFQATT and CDR2 SNEGSKA (reference sequence). This CDR3 comprises 15 residues.

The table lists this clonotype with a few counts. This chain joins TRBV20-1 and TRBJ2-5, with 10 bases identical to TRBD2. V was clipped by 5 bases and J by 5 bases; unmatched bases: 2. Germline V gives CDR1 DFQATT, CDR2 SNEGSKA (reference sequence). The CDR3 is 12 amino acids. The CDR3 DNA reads TGCAGTGCTCTAGCGGGAGTTGAGACCCAGTACTTC. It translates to CSALAGVETQYF.

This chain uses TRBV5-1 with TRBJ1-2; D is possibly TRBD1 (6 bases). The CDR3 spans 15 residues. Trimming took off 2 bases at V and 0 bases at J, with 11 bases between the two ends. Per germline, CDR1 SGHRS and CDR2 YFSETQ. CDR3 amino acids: CASSFMDSANYGYTF. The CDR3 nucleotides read TGCGCCAGCAGCTTCATGGACAGTGCTAACTATGGCTACACCTTC.

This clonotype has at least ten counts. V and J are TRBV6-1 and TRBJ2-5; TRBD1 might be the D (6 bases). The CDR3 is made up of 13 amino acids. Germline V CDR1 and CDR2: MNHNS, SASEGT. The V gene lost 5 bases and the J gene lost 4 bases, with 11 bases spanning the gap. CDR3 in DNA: TGTGCCAGCAGTAAACAGGGACCAGAGACCCAGTACTTC. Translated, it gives CASSKQGPETQYF.

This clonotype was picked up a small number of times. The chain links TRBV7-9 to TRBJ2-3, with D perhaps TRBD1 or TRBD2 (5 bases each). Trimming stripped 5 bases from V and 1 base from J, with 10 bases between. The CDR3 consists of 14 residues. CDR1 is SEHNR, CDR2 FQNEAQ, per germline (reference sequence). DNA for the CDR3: TGTGCCAGCAGCGCCCAGGGAGGCACAGATACGCAGTATTTT. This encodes CASSAQGGTDTQYF.

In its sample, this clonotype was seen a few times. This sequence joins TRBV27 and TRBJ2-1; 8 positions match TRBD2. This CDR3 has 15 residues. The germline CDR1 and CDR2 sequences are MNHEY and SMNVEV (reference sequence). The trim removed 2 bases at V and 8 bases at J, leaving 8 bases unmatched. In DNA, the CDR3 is TGTGCCAGCAGTTTACCGGGACTAGAGATACATGAGCAGTTCTTC. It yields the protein CASSLPGLEIHEQFF.